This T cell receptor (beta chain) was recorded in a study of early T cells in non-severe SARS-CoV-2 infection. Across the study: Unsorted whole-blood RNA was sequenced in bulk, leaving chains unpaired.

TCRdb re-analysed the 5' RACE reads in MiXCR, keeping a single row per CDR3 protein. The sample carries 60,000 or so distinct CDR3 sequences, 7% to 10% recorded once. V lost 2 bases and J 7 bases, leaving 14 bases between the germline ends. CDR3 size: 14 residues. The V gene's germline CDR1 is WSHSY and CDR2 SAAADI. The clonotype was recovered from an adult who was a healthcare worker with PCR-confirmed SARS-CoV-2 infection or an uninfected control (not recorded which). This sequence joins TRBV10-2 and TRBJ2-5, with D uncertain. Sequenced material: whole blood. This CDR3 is CASSEGWMDGTQYF. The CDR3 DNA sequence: TGCGCCAGCAGTGAGGGTTGGATGGATGGGACCCAGTACTTC.